Shown below are 8 T cell receptor beta chains from a single sample sequenced in a study of cytomegalovirus exposure and HLA in healthy donors. Vbeta (60) and Jbeta (13) primers were used in the PCR. Sequenced by immunoSEQ multiplex PCR; TCRdb stores in-frame clones only, minus some. The sample contains about 130,000 clones, around 70% of which appear only once. Sequencing input: PBMCs. The receptor set was obtained from a human donor in good health.

V gene TRBV19 combines with J gene TRBJ1-5; a possible D gene is TRBD1 (5 bases). The germline gives CDR1 LNHDA, CDR2 SQIVND (reference sequence). This CDR3 is built from 16 residues. Trimming stripped 3 bases from V and 5 bases from J, with 17 bases between. The CDR3 region is CASSMLLLGADQPQHF. The CDR3 region has the DNA TGTGCCAGTAGTATGCTCCTCCTAGGGGCAGATCAGCCCCAGCATTTT.

The CDR3 DNA sequence: TGTGCCAGCAGCTTCGAGGGTCGGGCTAGTGCTGGAACAGATACGCAGTATTTT. Translation: CASSFEGRASAGTDTQYF. V gene TRBV28 combines with J gene TRBJ2-3; tentative D call: TRBD2 (5 bases). CDR1 is MDHEN and CDR2 is SYDVKM in the germline V gene. The CDR3 spans 18 residues. V dropped 6 bases and J dropped 3 bases, with 25 bases sitting between them.

The chain is built from TRBV6-6 and TRBJ2-7; D perhaps matches TRBD1 (5 bases). Deletions cut 5 bases from V and 2 bases from J, with 16 bases between. Germline CDR1 MNHNY, CDR2 SVGAGI (reference sequence). The CDR3 spans 15 residues. This chain's CDR3 is CASSVRGLPAYEQYF. DNA of the CDR3: TGTGCCAGCAGTGTTAGGGGTCTTCCCGCCTACGAGCAGTACTTC.

J is TRBJ2-5 and V is TRBV6-6, with 7 bases lining up with TRBD1. Germline V gives CDR1 MNHNY, CDR2 SVGAGI (reference sequence). The CDR3 extends over 15 amino acids. The J segment lost 5 bases and the V segment lost 2 bases, leaving 8 bases of the junction unmatched. DNA of the CDR3: TGTGCCAGCAGTTACGGCGACAGGGTTCCCGAGACCCAGTACTTC. This translates into CASSYGDRVPETQYF.

This clone was found a few times. This chain connects TRBV4-2 to TRBJ2-3, with D maybe TRBD2 (5 bases). Per the germline V gene, CDR1 is LGHNA and CDR2 is YNFKEQ. There are 16 residues in the CDR3. Trimming removed 1 base from V and 1 base from J, with 12 bases in between. CDR3 in amino acids: CASSQGRVGGTDTQYF. The DNA for the CDR3 is TGTGCCAGCAGCCAAGGGCGGGTCGGGGGCACAGATACGCAGTATTTT.

The chain joins TRBV7-2 to TRBJ2-7, with D hard to call. Germline-derived CDR1 and CDR2 are SGHTA and FQGNSA. This CDR3 has 12 amino acids. V lost 6 bases and J lost 5, with 11 bases in between. CDR3 amino acids: CASSRATHEQYF. CDR3 bases: TGTGCCAGCAGTCGCGCCACGCACGAGCAGTACTTC.

The table lists this clone with a few counts. The chain links TRBV7-6 to TRBJ1-2, with 8 bases fitting TRBD1. V was pared by 5 bases and J by 1 base, with 3 bases of the junction left unmatched. Germline CDR1 reads SGHVS; CDR2 reads FNYEAQ. There are 14 residues in the CDR3. The CDR3 nucleotides read TGTGCCAGCAGCCCAGGACAGGGTAACTATGGCTACACCTTC. It translates to CASSPGQGNYGYTF. The whole variable domain, remainder taken from reference TRBV7-6 and TRBJ1-2, is GAGVSQSPRYKVTKRGQDVALRCDPISGHVSLYWYRQALGQGPEFLTYFNYEAQQDKSGLPNDRFSAERPEGSISTLTIQRTEQRDSAMYRCASSPGQGNYGYTFGSGTRLTVV.

This rearrangement joins TRBV7-2 to TRBJ2-7; 10 bases are a match to TRBD1. The length of the CDR3 is 14 residues. After removal of 5 bases from V and 7 bases from J, the junction contained 8 bases not matched to a gene. The germline gives CDR1 SGHTA, CDR2 FQGNSA. The CDR3, as DNA: TGTGCCAGCAGCCGGGACAGGGGACTGAGGGAGCAGTACTTC. Protein sequence: CASSRDRGLREQYF. Based on the CDR3 plus reference TRBV7-2 and TRBJ2-7, the full variable domain is GAGVSQSPSNKVTEKGKDVELRCDPISGHTALYWYRQSLGQGLEFLIYFQGNSAPDKSGLPSDRFSAERTGGSVSTLTIQRTQQEDSAVYLCASSRDRGLREQYFGPGTRLTVT.